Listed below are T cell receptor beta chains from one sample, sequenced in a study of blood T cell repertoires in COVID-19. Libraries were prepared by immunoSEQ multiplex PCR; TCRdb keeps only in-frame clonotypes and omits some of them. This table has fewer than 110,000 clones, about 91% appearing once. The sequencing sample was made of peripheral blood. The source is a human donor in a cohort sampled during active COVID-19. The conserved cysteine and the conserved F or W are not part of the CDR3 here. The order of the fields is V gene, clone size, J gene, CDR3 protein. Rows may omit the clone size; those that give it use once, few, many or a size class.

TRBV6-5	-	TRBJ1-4	ASSYDGARRKLF
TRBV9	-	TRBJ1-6	ASSASGTGNSPLH
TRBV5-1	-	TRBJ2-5	ASSRSGGVSVQETQY
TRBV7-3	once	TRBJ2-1	ASSPGTGVYNEQF
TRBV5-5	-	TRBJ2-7	ASSLTNLAGGFDYEQY
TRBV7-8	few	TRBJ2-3	ASSFGRGPTDTQY
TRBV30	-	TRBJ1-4	ARSGQTTTNEKLF
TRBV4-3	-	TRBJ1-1	ASSQVWDSNTEAF
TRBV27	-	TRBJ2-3	ASSLSYRGGKYTQY
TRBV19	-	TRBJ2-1	ASSTRTSGYNEQF
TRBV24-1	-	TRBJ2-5	ATSDSGQGRKTQY
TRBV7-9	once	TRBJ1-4	ASRSENVEKLF
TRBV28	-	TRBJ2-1	ATLLAAHEQF
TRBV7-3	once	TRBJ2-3	ASSQGLGMDTQY
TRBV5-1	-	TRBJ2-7	ASSFWGQGAEQY